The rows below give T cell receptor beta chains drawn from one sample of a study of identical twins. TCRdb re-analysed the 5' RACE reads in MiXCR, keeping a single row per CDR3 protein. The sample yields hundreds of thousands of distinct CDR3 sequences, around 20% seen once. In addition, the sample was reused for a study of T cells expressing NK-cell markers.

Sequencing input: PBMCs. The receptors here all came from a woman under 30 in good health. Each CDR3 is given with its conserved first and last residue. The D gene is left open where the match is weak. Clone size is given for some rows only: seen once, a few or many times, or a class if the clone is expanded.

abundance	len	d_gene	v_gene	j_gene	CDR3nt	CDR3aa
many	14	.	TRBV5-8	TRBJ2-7	TGTGCCAGCAGCTTGAGGGTTGGCGACTACGAGCAGTACTTC	CASSLRVGDYEQYF
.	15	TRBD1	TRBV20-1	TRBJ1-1	TGCAGTGCTAGAACAGGGGGCACGGCTAACACTGAAGCTTTCTTT	CSARTGGTANTEAFF
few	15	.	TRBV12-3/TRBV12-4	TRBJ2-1	TGTGCCAGCAGAACCCAACAGAGCTCCTACAATGAGCAGTTCTTC	CASRTQQSSYNEQFF
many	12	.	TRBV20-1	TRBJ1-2	TGCAGTGCTCCGGACTACTCCTATGGCTACACCTTC	CSAPDYSYGYTF
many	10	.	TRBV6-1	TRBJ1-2	TGTGCCAGCAGGACCTATGGCTACACCTTC	CASRTYGYTF
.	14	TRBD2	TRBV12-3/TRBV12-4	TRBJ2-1	TGTGCCAGCAGGGTCAGCGGGGGTTACAATGAGCAGTTCTTC	CASRVSGGYNEQFF
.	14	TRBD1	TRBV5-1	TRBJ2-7	TGCTCCAGCAGGCTGGGACAGGGGGATTACGAGCAGTACTTC	CSSRLGQGDYEQYF
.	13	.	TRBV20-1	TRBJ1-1	TGCAGTGCTAAAGACCCGCGGGGCACTGAAGCTTTCTTT	CSAKDPRGTEAFF
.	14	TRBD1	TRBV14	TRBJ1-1	TGTGCCAGCAGCCCCATGGGACAGCCCGCTGAAGCTTTCTTT	CASSPMGQPAEAFF
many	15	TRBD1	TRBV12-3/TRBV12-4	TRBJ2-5	TGTGCCAGCAGTTTGTCGGGACAGACGAAGAAGACCCAGTACTTC	CASSLSGQTKKTQYF
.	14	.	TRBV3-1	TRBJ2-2	TGTGCCAGCAGCCCCCGAACGAACACCGGGGAGCTGTTTTTT	CASSPRTNTGELFF
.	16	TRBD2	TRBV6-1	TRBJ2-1	TGTGCTAGCAGGCCCCCGGAAGCGGGGCGGCACAATGAGCAGTTCTTC	CASRPPEAGRHNEQFF
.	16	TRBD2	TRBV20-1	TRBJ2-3	TGCAGTGCTAGACCGGGGCGGGGGTGTAACACAGATACGCAGTATTTT	CSARPGRGCNTDTQYF
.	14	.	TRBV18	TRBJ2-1	TGTGCCAGCTCACCAGCGTCGGGGGAATGGGAGCAGTTCTTC	CASSPASGEWEQFF
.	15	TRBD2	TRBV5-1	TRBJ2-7	TGCGCCAGCAGATTGTCAGGACTAGAGATCTACGAGCAGTACTTC	CASRLSGLEIYEQYF
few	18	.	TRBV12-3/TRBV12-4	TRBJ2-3	TGTGCCAGCAGCTCCTCGCTCGCGGGAACCGCCCGCACAGATACGCAGTATTTT	CASSSSLAGTARTDTQYF
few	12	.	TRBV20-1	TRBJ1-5	TGCAGTGCTGCCGCCGGGACAAAGTCCCAGCATTTT	CSAAAGTKSQHF
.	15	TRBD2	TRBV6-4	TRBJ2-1	TGTGCCAGCAGTGAATATAGCGGGGCCTACAATGAGCAGTTCTTC	CASSEYSGAYNEQFF
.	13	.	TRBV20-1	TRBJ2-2	TGCAGTGCTGGACAGCCGGGCACCGGGGAGCTGTTTTTT	CSAGQPGTGELFF
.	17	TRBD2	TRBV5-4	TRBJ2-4	TGTGCCAGCAGCCCCCAGACGGGAGGGCCCGTACCAAACATTCAGTACTTC	CASSPQTGGPVPNIQYF
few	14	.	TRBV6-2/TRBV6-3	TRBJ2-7	TGTGCCAGCAGTTCGCGTCGACTTCTCGCCGAGCAGTACTTC	CASSSRRLLAEQYF
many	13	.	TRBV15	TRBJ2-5	TGTGCCACCAGCAGAGATCGTGGAGAGACCCAGTACTTC	CATSRDRGETQYF
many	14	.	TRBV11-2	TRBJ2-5	TGTGCCAGCAGCCATGGGACGGCCCAAGAGACCCAGTACTTC	CASSHGTAQETQYF
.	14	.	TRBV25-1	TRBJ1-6	TGTGCCAGCAGTGACGGTACAGTATATTCACCCCTCCACTTT	CASSDGTVYSPLHF
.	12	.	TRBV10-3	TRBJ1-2	TGTGCCATCCAGGACAGCAACTATGGCTACACCTTC	CAIQDSNYGYTF
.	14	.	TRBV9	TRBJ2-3	TGTGCCAGCAGCGTAGAGTCCCGCACAGATACGCAGTATTTT	CASSVESRTDTQYF
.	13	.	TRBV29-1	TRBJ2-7	TGCAGCGTTGAAGGAGGGGGGCCCTACGAGCAGTACTTC	CSVEGGGPYEQYF
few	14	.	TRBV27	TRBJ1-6	TGTGCCAGCAGTTATACAGGACTTAATTCACCCCTCCACTTT	CASSYTGLNSPLHF
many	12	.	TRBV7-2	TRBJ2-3	TGTGCCAGCAGCTCCTGGCCCGATACGCAGTATTTT	CASSSWPDTQYF
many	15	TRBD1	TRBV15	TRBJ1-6	TGTGCCACCAGCCCCCGGGACAGGCTAAATTCACCCCTCCACTTT	CATSPRDRLNSPLHF
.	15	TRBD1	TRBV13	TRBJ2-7	TGTGCCAGCAGCTTTTTAGCGACAGGGGAGTACGAGCAGTACTTC	CASSFLATGEYEQYF
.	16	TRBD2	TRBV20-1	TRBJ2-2	TGCAGTGCTAGAGGCCCACTAGCGGGTGGTACCGGGGAGCTGTTTTTT	CSARGPLAGGTGELFF
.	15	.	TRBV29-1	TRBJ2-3	TGCAGCGTTGAAGGCGGGTTTAGGAGCACAGATACGCAGTATTTT	CSVEGGFRSTDTQYF
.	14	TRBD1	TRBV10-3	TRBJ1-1	TGTGCCATCAGTACGGACAGGGGGAACACTGAAGCTTTCTTT	CAISTDRGNTEAFF
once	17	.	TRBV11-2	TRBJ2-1	TGTGCCAGCAGCTTAGGACCCCGGGGGGCCCCCTACAATGAGCAGTTCTTC	CASSLGPRGAPYNEQFF